Following are 15 T cell receptor beta chains from one sample sequenced in a study of cytomegalovirus exposure and HLA in healthy donors. 60 Vbeta and 13 Jbeta primers were used in PCR. The data were produced by immunoSEQ multiplex PCR, yet TCRdb's version contains in-frame clones alone and is incomplete. The sample lists approximately 280,000 clones, approximately 90% occurring once. The sample consisted of PBMCs. The origin of the receptors is a young woman in good health and CMV-seronegative.

This chain joins TRBV7-9 and TRBJ1-1; D perhaps matches TRBD1 (5 bases). V lost 7 bases and J 14 bases, leaving 20 bases between the germline ends. CDR3 length: 12 residues. Germline V gene data show CDR1 as SEHNR and CDR2 as FQNEAQ (reference sequence). This CDR3 is CASTGGPTLPFF. The CDR3 DNA is TGTGCCAGCACCGGGGGACCGACCCTGCCCTTCTTT.

The chain couples TRBV10-1 to TRBJ1-1, with 7 nucleotides matching TRBD1. Germline trimming cut 5 bases from V and 8 bases from J; bases unmatched to any gene: 11. The CDR3 has 14 residues. Germline CDR1 reads WNHNN; CDR2 reads SYGVQD (reference sequence). In DNA, the CDR3 is TGCGCCAGCAGTACCGGGACATCAGGGGGAGAAGCTTTCTTT. Protein sequence: CASSTGTSGGEAFF.

The chain recombines TRBV19 with TRBJ1-4; TRBD1 matches at 7 bases. In germline, CDR1 is LNHDA, CDR2 SQIVND (reference sequence). The CDR3 is 14 residues long. V trimming: 6 bases; J trimming: 5 bases; junction bases outside the gene matches: 6. Here the CDR3 reads CASSEQGLNEKLFF. CDR3 nucleotide sequence: TGTGCCAGTAGCGAACAGGGGTTAAATGAAAAACTGTTTTTT.

This clone was counted a few times. This chain's CDR3 is CASSMLPGQMNTEAFF. The CDR3 DNA follows: TGTGCCAGTAGTATGCTCCCGGGACAGATGAACACTGAAGCTTTCTTT. V and J are TRBV19 and TRBJ1-1, with 7 nucleotides matching TRBD1. Trimming at V came to 3 bases and at J to 0 bases, leaving 7 bases not matched to a gene. Germline values: CDR1 LNHDA, CDR2 SQIVND (reference sequence). The CDR3 consists of 16 residues.

In its sample, this clone was seen once. The chain links TRBV28 to TRBJ1-1, with D possibly TRBD1 on 5 matching bases. The CDR3 length is 15 residues. Trimming removed 3 bases at V and 11 bases at J, with 22 bases between. Germline CDR1 and CDR2: MDHEN and SYDVKM. CDR3 region: CASSLASAQGGEAFF. Written as DNA, the CDR3 is TGTGCCAGCAGTTTGGCCTCGGCCCAAGGAGGGGAGGCTTTCTTT.

The chain uses TRBV5-1 and TRBJ2-7; D remains unclear. There are 14 residues in the CDR3. The germline V gene has CDR1 SGHRS and CDR2 YFSETQ. V was pared by 4 bases and J by 3 bases, with 14 bases between. CDR3 sequence: CASSPGALYYEQYF. CDR3 bases: TGCGCCAGCAGCCCCGGAGCGCTTTACTACGAGCAGTACTTC.

DNA of the CDR3: TGCAGCGTTGGGGGAGCGGGGGGCTCCTACAATGAGCAGTTCTTC. Translation: CSVGGAGGSYNEQFF. The chain is built from TRBV29-1 and TRBJ2-1; 9 nucleotides line up with TRBD2. Germline V gene sequence: CDR1 SQVTM, CDR2 ANQGSEA. V was pared by 4 bases and J by 0 bases, with 4 bases of the junction left unmatched. CDR3 length equals 15 residues.

The chain couples TRBV5-6 to TRBJ1-3, with a weak D call TRBD1 (5 bases). CDR1 is SGHDT, CDR2 YYEEEE, per germline. The germline V and J ends were trimmed by 0 bases and 2 bases, with 9 bases remaining between them. The CDR3 is 15 residues long. CDR3 sequence: CASSLGQYPGNTIYF. CDR3 coding DNA: TGTGCCAGCAGCTTGGGACAGTACCCTGGAAACACCATATATTTT.

This chain uses TRBV27 with TRBJ2-6; 8 bases match TRBD1. V lost 4 bases, J lost 0 bases, and 8 bases stayed unmatched. CDR1 and CDR2 (germline): MNHEY, SMNVEV (reference sequence). This CDR3 contains 18 residues. In DNA form, the CDR3 reads TGTGCCAGCAGTTCGACCGGGACAGGATACTCTGGGGCCAACGTCCTGACTTTC. Protein sequence: CASSSTGTGYSGANVLTF.

V usage is TRBV18 and J usage is TRBJ1-2, with 10 nucleotides matching TRBD1. With 2 bases clipped from V and 7 bases from J, the junction kept 4 bases outside the gene matches. The CDR3 covers 14 residues. The germline V gene has CDR1 KGHSH and CDR2 LQKENI. The CDR3 DNA reads TGTGCCAGCTCACCAGGGACAGGGGAACCTGGCTACACCTTC. Protein sequence: CASSPGTGEPGYTF.

This clone was picked up one time. The chain couples TRBV10-1 to TRBJ1-1; possible D gene TRBD1, 6 bases. In germline, CDR1 is WNHNN, CDR2 SYGVQD (reference sequence). With 2 bases removed from V and 3 bases from J, the gap between germline ends came to 13 bases. The CDR3 consists of 15 residues. The CDR3 sequence: CASSETADRYTEAFF. CDR3 nucleotides: TGCGCCAGCAGTGAGACCGCCGACAGGTACACTGAAGCTTTCTTT.

A remark on this clone: Within the sample, other DNA sequences also encode this same CDR3. The chain has TRBV5-1 and TRBJ2-1; a weak D match, TRBD1 (5 bases). Germline V gives CDR1 SGHRS, CDR2 YFSETQ. CDR3 length: 14 amino acids. Trimming pared 0 bases from V and 4 bases from J, leaving 8 bases between. CDR3 DNA: TGCGCCAGCAGCTTGGGGCAGGGTTACAATGAGCAGTTCTTC. This translates into CASSLGQGYNEQFF.

The rearrangement uses TRBV28 and TRBJ2-7, with D unresolved. This CDR3 is built from 13 residues. Germline CDR1 MDHEN, CDR2 SYDVKM. The germline V and J ends were trimmed by 6 bases and 1 base, with 10 bases remaining between them. The CDR3 DNA is TGTGCCAGCAGCACAGTGGCATCCTACGAGCAGTACTTC. Protein: CASSTVASYEQYF.

V and J are TRBV13 and TRBJ2-7; 9 bases agree with TRBD1. V trimming: 0 bases; J trimming: 1 base; junction bases outside the gene matches: 7. CDR3 length: 17 amino acids. The germline CDR1 and CDR2 sequences are PRHDT and FYEKMQ (reference sequence). As DNA, the CDR3 is TGTGCCAGCAGCTTAGGCCGGGGGACAGGGAGATCCTACGAGCAGTACTTC. Translating it yields CASSLGRGTGRSYEQYF.

The rearrangement links TRBV5-1 to TRBJ2-3; TRBD2 might be the D (7 bases). The length of the CDR3 is 17 residues. Trimming left V 2 bases short and J 1 base short, with 17 bases between. From germline, CDR1 is SGHRS and CDR2 YFSETQ. In nucleotides, the CDR3 is TGCGCCAGCAGCTTCGGTAACGGGGGGCCGGGCACAGATACGCAGTATTTT. It specifies CASSFGNGGPGTDTQYF.